Each of the 9 T cell receptor beta chains below was sequenced from the same sample in a study of vaccination and CD4 T cells after COVID-19 (dated by TCRdb to between 2022 and 2023). According to the study, the label for this sample's treatment or condition signals: approximately nine-day PBMC culture with coronavirus spike peptide pools or control peptides (ViraFEST assay). The receptor library was made with PCR. The reads were generated on an Illumina iSeq 100. At the Johns Hopkins FTIC core, DNA from the cultured CD4+ T cells underwent TCR sequencing with the Oncomine TCR Beta short-read assay. TCRdb passed the public sequencing reads through fastp at Q25 and MiXCR, retaining productive beta sequences. One record per CDR3 amino acid sequence lists the most common genes and DNA. The table for this sample lists fewer than 5,500 distinct CDR3 sequences; roughly 46% of them were counted only once. Jointly, the top ten make up roughly 28% of the sample.

For these receptors, no antigen is known. Source material: CD4+ T cells from blood, cultured in vitro. The receptor source for this set is a human donor who had recovered from COVID-19.

The chain uses TRBV27 and TRBJ2-3; possibly TRBD1 for D (6 bases). Per germline, CDR1 MNHEY and CDR2 SMNVEV (reference sequence). The CDR3 consists of 14 residues. Trimming pared 3 bases from V and 6 bases from J, leaving 13 bases between. CDR3 sequence reads: CASSFRGRVDTQYF. The DNA of the CDR3 is TGTGCCAGCAGTTTCAGGGGTCGAGTCGATACGCAGTATTTT.

This clonotype was seen only a few times. The chain joins TRBV18 to TRBJ2-5; the D is unclear. V dropped 3 bases and J dropped 7 bases, with 21 bases sitting between them. The CDR3 spans 16 residues. Looked up from germline, CDR1 is KGHSH and CDR2 is LQKENI. In DNA form, the CDR3 reads TGTGCCAGCTCACCCCAGGTAGTGGCGACCGTGGGGACCCAGTACTTC. It codes for CASSPQVVATVGTQYF. Combining the CDR3 with reference TRBV18 and TRBJ2-5 gives the whole variable domain NAGVMQNPRHLVRRRGQEARLRCSPMKGHSHVYWYRQLPEEGLKFMVYLQKENIIDESGMPKERFSAEFPKEGPSILRIQQVVRGDSAAYFCASSPQVVATVGTQYFGPGTRLLVL.

The V and J genes are TRBV6-2 or TRBV6-3 and TRBJ2-7; 8 positions agree with TRBD2. The CDR3 is 15 residues long. Germline lookup yields CDR1 MNHEY and CDR2 SVGEGT. Trimming at V came to 6 bases and at J to 2 bases, leaving 9 bases not matched to a gene. CDR3 bases: TGTGCCAGCAGACGGGGGGGCGCAGGGGCCTACGAGCAGTACTTC. This sequence encodes CASRRGGAGAYEQYF.

The rearrangement uses TRBV7-9 and TRBJ2-1; TRBD2 matches at 12 bases. This CDR3 is 22 amino acids long. V dropped 5 bases and J dropped 0; count of bases not matched to a gene: 20. CDR1 and CDR2 (germline): SEHNR, FQNEAQ (reference sequence). For the CDR3, the DNA is TGTGCCAGCAGCCCTCGGGTGAGGACTAGCGGGAAGGTGGTAATCTCCTACAATGAGCAGTTCTTC. Translated: CASSPRVRTSGKVVISYNEQFF.

The chain joins TRBV7-9 to TRBJ2-4; D might be TRBD2 (5 bases). The V and J ends lost 2 bases and 8 bases respectively, with 13 bases between them. The CDR3 has 14 amino acids. Germline V gives CDR1 SEHNR, CDR2 FQNEAQ (reference sequence). The CDR3 protein is CASSLSTGGDIQYF. CDR3 nucleotides: TGTGCCAGCAGCTTATCGACTGGAGGAGACATTCAGTACTTC.

There are a few counts of this clonotype. The gene calls are TRBV7-9 and TRBJ1-1, with D hard to call. V lost 0 bases and J lost 2, with 10 bases in between. Germline V lookup: CDR1 SEHNR, CDR2 FQNEAQ (reference sequence). This CDR3 has 15 residues. CDR3 protein: CASSLARSGNTEAFF. CDR3 DNA sequence: TGTGCCAGCAGCTTAGCGAGGTCCGGTAACACTGAAGCTTTCTTT.

The chain recombines TRBV5-1 with TRBJ2-5; D is unclear. V shed 0 bases and J shed 0 bases, with 3 bases lying between them. This CDR3 comprises 13 residues. Germline CDR1 reads SGHRS; CDR2 reads YFSETQ. Here the CDR3 reads CASSLGYQETQYF. In DNA form, the CDR3 reads TGCGCCAGCAGCTTGGGGTACCAAGAGACCCAGTACTTC. Full variable domain (missing parts from reference TRBV5-1 and TRBJ2-5): KAGVTQTPRYLIKTRGQQVTLSCSPISGHRSVSWYQQTPGQGLQFLFEYFSETQRNKGNFPGRFSGRQFSNSRSEMNVSTLELGDSALYLCASSLGYQETQYFGPGTRLLVL.

Here the CDR3 DNA reads TGCGCCAGCAGCTTGATGGCGGGAGCTCTTGGTGAGCAGTTCTTC. Amino acid sequence: CASSLMAGALGEQFF. The J gene is TRBJ2-1, the V gene TRBV5-1, with 7 nucleotides matching TRBD2. Trimming at V came to 1 base and at J to 9 bases, leaving 10 bases not matched to a gene. The V gene's germline CDR1 is SGHRS and CDR2 YFSETQ. The CDR3 contains 15 residues. The full variable domain, with the rest looked up from reference TRBV5-1 and TRBJ2-1, is KAGVTQTPRYLIKTRGQQVTLSCSPISGHRSVSWYQQTPGQGLQFLFEYFSETQRNKGNFPGRFSGRQFSNSRSEMNVSTLELGDSALYLCASSLMAGALGEQFFGPGTRLTVL.

The chain uses TRBV20-1 and TRBJ2-1, with 8 nucleotides matching TRBD2. With 3 bases clipped from V and 0 bases from J, the junction kept 10 bases outside the gene matches. In germline, CDR1 is DFQATT, CDR2 SNEGSKA (reference sequence). This CDR3 contains 17 residues. The CDR3: CSASVLAGPRSYNEQFF. CDR3 bases: TGCAGTGCTAGTGTCCTAGCGGGTCCCCGCTCCTACAATGAGCAGTTCTTC.